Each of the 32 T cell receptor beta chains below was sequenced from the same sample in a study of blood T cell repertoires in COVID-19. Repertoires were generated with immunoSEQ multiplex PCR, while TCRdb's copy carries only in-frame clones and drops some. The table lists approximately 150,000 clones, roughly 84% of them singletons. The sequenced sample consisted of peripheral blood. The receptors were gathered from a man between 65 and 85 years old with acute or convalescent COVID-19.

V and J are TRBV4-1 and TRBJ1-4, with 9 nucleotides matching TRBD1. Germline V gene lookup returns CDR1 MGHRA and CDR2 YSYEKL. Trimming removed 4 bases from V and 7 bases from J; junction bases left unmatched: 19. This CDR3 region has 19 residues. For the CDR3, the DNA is TGCGCCAGCAGCCCATACAAGACCTCTACAGGGGGCATTGGTGAAAAACTGTTTTTT. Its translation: CASSPYKTSTGGIGEKLFF.

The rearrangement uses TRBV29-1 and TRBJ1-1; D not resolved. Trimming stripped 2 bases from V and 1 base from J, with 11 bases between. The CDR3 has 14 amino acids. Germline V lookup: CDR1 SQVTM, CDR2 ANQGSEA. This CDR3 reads CSVELQLRNTEAFF. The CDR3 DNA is TGCAGCGTTGAACTACAGCTGAGGAACACTGAAGCTTTCTTT. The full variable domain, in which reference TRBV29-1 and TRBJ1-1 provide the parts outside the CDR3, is SAVISQKPSRDICQRGTSLTIQCQVDSQVTMMFWYRQQPGQSLTLIATANQGSEATYESGFVIDKFPISRPNLTFSTLTVSNMSPEDSSIYLCSVELQLRNTEAFFGQGTRLTVV.

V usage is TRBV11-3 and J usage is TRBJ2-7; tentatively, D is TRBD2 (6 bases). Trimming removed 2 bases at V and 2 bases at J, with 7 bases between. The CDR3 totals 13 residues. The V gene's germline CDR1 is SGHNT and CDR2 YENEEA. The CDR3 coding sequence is TGTGCCAGCAGCTTATCGGGGGCCTACGAGCAGTACTTC. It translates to CASSLSGAYEQYF.

The CDR3 coding sequence is TGTGCCAGCAGCCAACAGCCGGGACAGACAAACGGGGGCAATCAGCCCCAGCATTTT. Translation: CASSQQPGQTNGGNQPQHF. V gene TRBV4-2 combines with J gene TRBJ1-5, with TRBD1 identical over 7 bases. The CDR3 runs 19 residues. V trimming: 2 bases; J trimming: 2 bases; junction bases outside the gene matches: 15. The germline V gene has CDR1 LGHNA and CDR2 YNFKEQ.

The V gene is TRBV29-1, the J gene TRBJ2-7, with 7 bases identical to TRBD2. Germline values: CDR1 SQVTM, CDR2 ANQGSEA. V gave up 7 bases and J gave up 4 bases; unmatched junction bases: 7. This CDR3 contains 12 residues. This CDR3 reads CSAREGFYEQYF. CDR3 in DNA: TGCAGCGCCAGGGAGGGTTTTTACGAGCAGTACTTC.

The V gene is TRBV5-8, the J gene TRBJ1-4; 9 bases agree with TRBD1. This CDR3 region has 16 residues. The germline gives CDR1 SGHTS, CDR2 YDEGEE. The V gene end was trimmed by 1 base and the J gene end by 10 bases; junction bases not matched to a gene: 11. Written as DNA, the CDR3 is TGTGCCAGCAGCTTGTGGACCACAGGGGGCCGGGGAAAACTGTTTTTT. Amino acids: CASSLWTTGGRGKLFF. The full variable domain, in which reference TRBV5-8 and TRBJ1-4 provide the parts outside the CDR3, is EAGVTQSPTHLIKTRGQQATLRCSPISGHTSVYWYQQALGLGLQFLLWYDEGEERNRGNFPPRFSGRQFPNYSSELNVNALELEDSALYLCASSLWTTGGRGKLFFGSGTQLSVL.

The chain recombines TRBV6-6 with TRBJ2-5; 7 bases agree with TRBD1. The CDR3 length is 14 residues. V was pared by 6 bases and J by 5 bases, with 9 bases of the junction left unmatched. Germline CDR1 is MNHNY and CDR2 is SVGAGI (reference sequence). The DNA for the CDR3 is TGTGCCAGCAGAGGGGGCAGAGAGTACGAGACCCAGTACTTC. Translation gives CASRGGREYETQYF.

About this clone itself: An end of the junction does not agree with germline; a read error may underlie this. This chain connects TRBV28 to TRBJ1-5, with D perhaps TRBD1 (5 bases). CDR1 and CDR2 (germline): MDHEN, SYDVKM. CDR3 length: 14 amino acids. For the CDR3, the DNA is TGTGCCAGCAGACCTCAGGGTAGCCATCAGCCCCAGCATTTT. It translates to CASRPQGSHQPQHF.

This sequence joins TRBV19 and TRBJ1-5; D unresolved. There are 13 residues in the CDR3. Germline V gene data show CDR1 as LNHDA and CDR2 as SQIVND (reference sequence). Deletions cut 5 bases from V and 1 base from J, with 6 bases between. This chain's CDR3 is CASSRESNQPQHF. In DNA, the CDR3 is TGTGCCAGTAGTCGAGAAAGCAATCAGCCCCAGCATTTT.

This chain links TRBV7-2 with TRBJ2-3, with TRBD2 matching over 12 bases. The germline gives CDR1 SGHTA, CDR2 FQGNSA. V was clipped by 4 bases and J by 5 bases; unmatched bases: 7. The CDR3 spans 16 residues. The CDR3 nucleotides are TGTGCCAGCAGCTGGCGTCTAGCGGGAGGGGGAGATACGCAGTATTTT. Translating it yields CASSWRLAGGGDTQYF.

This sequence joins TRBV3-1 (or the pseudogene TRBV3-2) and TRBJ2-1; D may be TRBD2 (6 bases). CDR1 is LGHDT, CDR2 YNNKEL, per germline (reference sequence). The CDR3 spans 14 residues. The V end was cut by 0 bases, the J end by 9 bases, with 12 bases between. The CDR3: CASSQDGLGGEQFF. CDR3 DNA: TGTGCCAGCAGCCAAGATGGTTTGGGGGGTGAGCAGTTCTTC.

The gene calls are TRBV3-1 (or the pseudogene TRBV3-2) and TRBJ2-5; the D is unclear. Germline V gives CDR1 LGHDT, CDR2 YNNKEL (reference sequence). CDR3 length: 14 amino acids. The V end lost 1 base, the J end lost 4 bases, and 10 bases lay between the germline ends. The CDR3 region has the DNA TGTGCCAGCAGCCAAGGGGTCAGCGCAGAGACCCAGTACTTC. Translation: CASSQGVSAETQYF.

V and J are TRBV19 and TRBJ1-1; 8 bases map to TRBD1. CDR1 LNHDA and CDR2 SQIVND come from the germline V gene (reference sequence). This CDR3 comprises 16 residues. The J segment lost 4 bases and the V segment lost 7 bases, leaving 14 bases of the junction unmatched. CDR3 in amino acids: CASKPDRGRYGTEAFF. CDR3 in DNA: TGTGCCAGTAAGCCCGACAGGGGTAGATATGGCACTGAAGCTTTCTTT.

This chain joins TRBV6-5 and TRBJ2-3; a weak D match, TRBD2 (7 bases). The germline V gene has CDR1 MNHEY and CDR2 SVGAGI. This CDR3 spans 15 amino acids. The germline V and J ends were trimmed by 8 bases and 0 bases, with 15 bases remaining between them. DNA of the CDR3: TGTGCCAGCGGGACGGGGGGCGCTAGCACAGATACGCAGTATTTT. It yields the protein CASGTGGASTDTQYF.

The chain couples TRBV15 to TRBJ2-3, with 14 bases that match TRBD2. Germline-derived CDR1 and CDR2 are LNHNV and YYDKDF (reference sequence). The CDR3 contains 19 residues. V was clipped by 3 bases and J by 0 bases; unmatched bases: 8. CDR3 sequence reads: CATSRSGTSGSYSTDTQYF. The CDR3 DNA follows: TGTGCCACCAGCAGGTCTGGGACTAGCGGGAGCTATAGCACAGATACGCAGTATTTT.

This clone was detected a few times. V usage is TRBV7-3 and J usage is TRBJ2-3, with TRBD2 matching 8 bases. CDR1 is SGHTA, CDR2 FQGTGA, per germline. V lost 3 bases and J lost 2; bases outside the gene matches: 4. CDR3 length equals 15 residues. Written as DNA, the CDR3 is TGTGCCAGCAGCTTGGGACTAGGGGTCACAGATACGCAGTATTTT. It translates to CASSLGLGVTDTQYF.

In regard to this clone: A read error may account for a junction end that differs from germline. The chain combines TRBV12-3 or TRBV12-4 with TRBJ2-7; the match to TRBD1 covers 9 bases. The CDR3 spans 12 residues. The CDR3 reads CASSPSLGQGNF. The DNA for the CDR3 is TGTGCCAGCAGTCCATCGCTAGGACAGGGGAACTTC.

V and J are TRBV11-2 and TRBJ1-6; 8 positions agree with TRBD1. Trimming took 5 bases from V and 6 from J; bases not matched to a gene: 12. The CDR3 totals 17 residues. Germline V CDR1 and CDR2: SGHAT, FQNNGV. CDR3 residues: CASSPLGQGASNSPLHF. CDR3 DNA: TGTGCCAGCAGCCCCCTGGGGCAGGGGGCTTCTAATTCACCCCTCCACTTT.

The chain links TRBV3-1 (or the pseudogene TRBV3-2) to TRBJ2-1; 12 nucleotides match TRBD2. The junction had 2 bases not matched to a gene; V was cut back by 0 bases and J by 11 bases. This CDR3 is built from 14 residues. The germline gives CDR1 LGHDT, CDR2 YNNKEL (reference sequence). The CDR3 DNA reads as TGTGCCAGCAGCCAAGATCTAGCGGGGGGGCAGCAGTTCTTC. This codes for CASSQDLAGGQQFF.

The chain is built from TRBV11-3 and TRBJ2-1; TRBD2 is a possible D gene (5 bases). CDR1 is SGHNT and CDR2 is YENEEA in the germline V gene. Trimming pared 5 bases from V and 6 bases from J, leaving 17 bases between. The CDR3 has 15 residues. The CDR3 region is CASSLGRSGANEQFF. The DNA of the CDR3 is TGTGCCAGCAGCCTAGGAAGGAGCGGTGCCAATGAGCAGTTCTTC. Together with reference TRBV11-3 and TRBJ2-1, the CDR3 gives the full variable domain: EAGVVQSPRYKIIEKKQPVAFWCNPISGHNTLYWYLQNLGQGPELLIRYENEEAVDDSQLPKDRFSAERLKGVDSTLKIQPAELGDSAVYLCASSLGRSGANEQFFGPGTRLTVL.

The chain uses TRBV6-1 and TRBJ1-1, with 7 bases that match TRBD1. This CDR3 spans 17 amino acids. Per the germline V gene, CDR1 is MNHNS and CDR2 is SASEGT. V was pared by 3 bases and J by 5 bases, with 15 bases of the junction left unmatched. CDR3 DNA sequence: TGTGCCAGCAGTGACCCCCTAAACAGGGGCAGAGGGACTGAAGCTTTCTTT. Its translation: CASSDPLNRGRGTEAFF.

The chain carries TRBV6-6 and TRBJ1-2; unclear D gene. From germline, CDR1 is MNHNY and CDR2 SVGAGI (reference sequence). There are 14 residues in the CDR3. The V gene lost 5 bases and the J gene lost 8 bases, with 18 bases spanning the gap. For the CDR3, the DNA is TGTGCCAGCAGTCCTGACCCTGAGGTTGTGGGCTACACCTTC. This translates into CASSPDPEVVGYTF.

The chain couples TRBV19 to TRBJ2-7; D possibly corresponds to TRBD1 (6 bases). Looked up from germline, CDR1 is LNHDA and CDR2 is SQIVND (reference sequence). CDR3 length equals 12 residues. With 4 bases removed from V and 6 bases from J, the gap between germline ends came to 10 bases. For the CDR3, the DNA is TGTGCCAGTAGTAAACAGGGCTCCGAGCAGTACTTC. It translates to CASSKQGSEQYF.

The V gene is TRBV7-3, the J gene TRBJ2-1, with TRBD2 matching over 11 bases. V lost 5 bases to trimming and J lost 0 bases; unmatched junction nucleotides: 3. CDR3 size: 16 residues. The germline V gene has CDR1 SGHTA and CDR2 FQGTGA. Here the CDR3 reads CASSPGLAGSYNEQFF. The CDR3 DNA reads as TGTGCCAGCAGCCCCGGACTAGCGGGCTCCTACAATGAGCAGTTCTTC. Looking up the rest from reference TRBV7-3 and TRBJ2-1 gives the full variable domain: GAGVSQTPSNKVTEKGKYVELRCDPISGHTALYWYRQSLGQGPEFLIYFQGTGAADDSGLPNDRFFAVRPEGSVSTLKIQRTERGDSAVYLCASSPGLAGSYNEQFFGPGTRLTVL.

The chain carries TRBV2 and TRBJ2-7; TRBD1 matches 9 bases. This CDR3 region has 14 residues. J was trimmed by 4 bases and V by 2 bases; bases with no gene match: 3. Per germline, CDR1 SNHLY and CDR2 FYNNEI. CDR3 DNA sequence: TGTGCCAGCAGTGAAAACAGGGGGCGTTACGAGCAGTACTTC. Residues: CASSENRGRYEQYF.

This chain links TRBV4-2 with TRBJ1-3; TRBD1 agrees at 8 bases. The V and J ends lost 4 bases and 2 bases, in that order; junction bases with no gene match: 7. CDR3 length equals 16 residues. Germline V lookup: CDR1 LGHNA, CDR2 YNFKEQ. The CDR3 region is CASSPEAGGAGNTIYF. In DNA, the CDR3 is TGTGCCAGCAGCCCCGAAGCAGGGGGCGCTGGAAACACCATATATTTT.

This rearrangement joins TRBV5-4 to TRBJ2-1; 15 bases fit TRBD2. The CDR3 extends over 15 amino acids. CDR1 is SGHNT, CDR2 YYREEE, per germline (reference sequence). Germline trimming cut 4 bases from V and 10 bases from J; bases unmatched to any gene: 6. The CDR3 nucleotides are TGTGCCAGCAGCACGGGACTAGCGGGAGGTGTAGAGCAGTTCTTC. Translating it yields CASSTGLAGGVEQFF. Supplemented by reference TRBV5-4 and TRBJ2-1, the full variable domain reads ETGVTQSPTHLIKTRGQQVTLRCSSQSGHNTVSWYQQALGQGPQFIFQYYREEENGRGNFPPRFSGLQFPNYSSELNVNALELDDSALYLCASSTGLAGGVEQFFGPGTRLTVL.

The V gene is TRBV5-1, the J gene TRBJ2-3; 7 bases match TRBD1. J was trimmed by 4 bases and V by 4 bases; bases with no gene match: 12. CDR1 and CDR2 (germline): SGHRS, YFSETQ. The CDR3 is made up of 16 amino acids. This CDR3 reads CASSPGAGGVADTQYF. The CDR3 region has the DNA TGCGCCAGCAGCCCGGGCGCAGGGGGAGTGGCAGATACGCAGTATTTT.

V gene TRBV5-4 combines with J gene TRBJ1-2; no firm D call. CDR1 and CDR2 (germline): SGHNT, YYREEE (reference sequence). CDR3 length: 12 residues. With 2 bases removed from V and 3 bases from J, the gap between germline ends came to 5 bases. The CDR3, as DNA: TGTGCCAGCAGCTTAAAGCACTATGGCTACACCTTC. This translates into CASSLKHYGYTF.

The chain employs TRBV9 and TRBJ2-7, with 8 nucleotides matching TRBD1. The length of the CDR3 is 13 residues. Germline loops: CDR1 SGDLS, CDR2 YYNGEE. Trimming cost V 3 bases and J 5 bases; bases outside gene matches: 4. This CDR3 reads CASSEGQVDEQYF. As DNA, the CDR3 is TGTGCCAGCAGCGAGGGACAGGTCGACGAGCAGTACTTC.

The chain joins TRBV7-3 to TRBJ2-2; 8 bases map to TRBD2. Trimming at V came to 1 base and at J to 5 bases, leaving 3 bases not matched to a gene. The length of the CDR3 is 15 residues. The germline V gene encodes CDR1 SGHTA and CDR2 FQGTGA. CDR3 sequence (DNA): TGTGCCAGCAGCTTAAGCGGGGGGTTAACCGGGGAGCTGTTTTTT. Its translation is CASSLSGGLTGELFF.

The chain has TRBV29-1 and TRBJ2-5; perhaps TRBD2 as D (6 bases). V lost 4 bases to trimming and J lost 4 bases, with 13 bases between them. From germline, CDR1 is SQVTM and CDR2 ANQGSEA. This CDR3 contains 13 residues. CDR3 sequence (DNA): TGCAGCGTTGGGTGGGGGGTTGGAGAGACCCAGTACTTC. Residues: CSVGWGVGETQYF.